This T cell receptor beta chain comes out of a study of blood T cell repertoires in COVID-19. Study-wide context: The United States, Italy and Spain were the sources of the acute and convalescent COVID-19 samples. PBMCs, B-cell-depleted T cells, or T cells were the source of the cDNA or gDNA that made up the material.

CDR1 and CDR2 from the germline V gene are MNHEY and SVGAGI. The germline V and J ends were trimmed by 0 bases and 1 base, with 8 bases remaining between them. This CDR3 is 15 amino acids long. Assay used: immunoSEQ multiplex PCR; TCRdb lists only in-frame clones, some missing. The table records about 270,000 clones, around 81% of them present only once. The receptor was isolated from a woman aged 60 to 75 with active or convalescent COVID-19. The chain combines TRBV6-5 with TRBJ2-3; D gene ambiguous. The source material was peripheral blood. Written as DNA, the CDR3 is TGTGCCAGCAGTTACTCGTTTGGAGGCACAGATACGCAGTATTTT. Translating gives CASSYSFGGTDTQYF.